This record looks at one T cell receptor beta chain sequence and its context. Its antigen is currently not known. Within one base of it there is no much larger clone, and no base qualities were kept. TCRbeta CDR3 regions were amplified from genomic DNA by means of the immunoSEQ Assay, a bias-controlled multiplex PCR. In the source study's methods: Nucleated cell counts per sample were estimated from amplification of reference gene primers within the assay. Sequence reads were collapsed and filtered to measure the absolute abundance of every unique TCRbeta CDR3 rearrangement. For each sample, productive Simpson clonality was calculated as the square root of Simpson's diversity index over productive rearrangements. TCRdb stores this immuneACCESS table with in-frame sequences only. Part of the clones is absent; in the studies checked, under half of the shortfall reflects unresolved V genes, and no reason is known for the rest. V and J calls and clone size are given by that table; D and trimming were obtained from the DNA. The sample profile shows 50,000 to 65,000 clones; roughly 88% of them were found once. The ten largest account for 3.5% of the sample.

Whole blood was collected in K2EDTA tubes by collaborating institutions according to the institutions' own protocols. For TCRbeta analysis, collaborator samples were shipped as frozen whole blood, as isolated PBMCs, or as DNA extracted from either sample type. This entry is derived from a study of blood T cell repertoires in COVID-19 (dated by TCRdb to the early 2020s). For the study in its entirety: The collaborator samples originated in the United States, Italy and Spain and spanned the acute and convalescent phases of COVID-19. The prospective study material was composed of cDNA or gDNA derived from T cells, B-cell-depleted T cells, or PBMCs. The dataset comprised deeply sampled blood TCRbeta repertoires from subjects exposed to, actively infected with, or recovered from COVID-19. The repertoires were released in a freely available public database meant as a resource for research on the immune response to SARS-CoV-2. Samples came from the ongoing ImmuneRACE study (first 160 participants) plus 1,254 subjects from 6 global collaborators. Sample metadata almost always included a de-identified subject ID, COVID-19 status, age in years and sex. Where available, HLA class I and class II types were taken from metadata supplied by the sample provider and were not determined by assay-based typing. Overall study outcomes, separate from this receptor: The amount of clinical and demographic metadata varied by source and participant and was provided uncurated.

This sequence was found in a man aged 50-59 years with active COVID-19. Material: peripheral blood.

For the CDR3, the sequence is CASSSGLAGSQETQYF. The DNA sequence is as follows: TGTGCCAGCAGCTCCGGACTAGCGGGGTCCCAAGAGACCCAGTACTTC. This chain is built from TRBV13 and TRBJ2-5; 12 bases in between match TRBD2. The CDR3 holds 16 amino acids from the cysteine to the phenylalanine. The kept DNA is CDR3 alone, 48 bases in frame from the first base. CDR1 PRHDT and CDR2 FYEKMQ are derived from the germline V gene (reference sequence). Trimming leaves V shorter by 4 bases and J shorter by 1 base, with the junction holding 4 bases beyond the gene matches.